The 17 T cell receptor beta chains given below trace back to one sample, sequenced in a study of cytomegalovirus exposure and HLA in healthy donors. PCR employed 60 Vbeta and 13 Jbeta primers. TCRdb keeps only in-frame clones here, not all; method: immunoSEQ multiplex PCR. Its listing shows under 75,000 clones. Sequencing input: PBMCs. Receptors originate from a female donor in good health and CMV-seropositive.

The chain joins TRBV10-3 to TRBJ1-1, with 8 bases matching TRBD1. This CDR3 region has 13 residues. Germline-derived CDR1 and CDR2 are ENHRY and SYGVKD. The V segment lost 6 bases and the J segment 5 bases; nucleotides outside the gene matches: 5. Written as DNA, the CDR3 is TGTGCCATCAGGGACAGGGCAAGTACTGAAGCTTTCTTT. Its protein product is CAIRDRASTEAFF.

The chain carries TRBV11-1 and TRBJ1-1, with D maybe TRBD1 (5 bases). With 0 bases removed from V and 1 base from J, the gap between germline ends came to 18 bases. Germline V gives CDR1 SGHAT, CDR2 FQDESV (reference sequence). CDR3 length: 18 amino acids. CDR3 protein: CASSLARGAGQANTEAFF. Written as DNA, the CDR3 is TGTGCCAGCAGCTTAGCTCGTGGGGCGGGGCAGGCGAACACTGAAGCTTTCTTT.

The rearrangement uses TRBV4-2 and TRBJ1-1; perhaps TRBD1 as D (5 bases). V lost 2 bases and J lost 7, with 17 bases in between. In germline, CDR1 is LGHNA, CDR2 YNFKEQ. This CDR3 has 15 residues. CDR3 region: CASSQPEEGRGEAFF. Here the CDR3 DNA reads TGTGCCAGCAGCCAACCGGAGGAGGGGAGAGGTGAAGCTTTCTTT.

The chain joins TRBV4-3 to TRBJ1-1; the D is unclear. Trimming stripped 0 bases from V and 4 bases from J, with 12 bases between. The CDR3 is 15 amino acids. The germline gives CDR1 LGHNA, CDR2 YSLEER. This chain's CDR3 is CASSQESARGTEAFF. In DNA, the CDR3 is TGCGCCAGCAGCCAAGAGTCGGCTCGGGGCACTGAAGCTTTCTTT.

The CDR3 DNA reads as TGCGCCAGCAGCTCGTCCGGGACAGACGATTACGAGCAGTACTTC. This encodes CASSSSGTDDYEQYF. The chain carries TRBV5-1 and TRBJ2-7, with 7 bases aligning to TRBD1. V gave up 3 bases and J gave up 4 bases; unmatched junction bases: 10. The germline gives CDR1 SGHRS, CDR2 YFSETQ. The CDR3 consists of 15 residues. The entire variable domain, with the rest obtained from reference TRBV5-1 and TRBJ2-7, is as follows: KAGVTQTPRYLIKTRGQQVTLSCSPISGHRSVSWYQQTPGQGLQFLFEYFSETQRNKGNFPGRFSGRQFSNSRSEMNVSTLELGDSALYLCASSSSGTDDYEQYFGPGTRLTVT.

The V gene is TRBV5-1, the J gene TRBJ1-1, with a tentative D call TRBD1 (6 bases). The CDR3 loop spans 14 amino acids. Per the germline V gene, CDR1 is SGHRS and CDR2 is YFSETQ. Trimming removed 6 bases from V and 1 base from J, with 13 bases in between. CDR3 DNA: TGCGCCAGCACCTGGGGAGGGGGGAACACTGAAGCTTTCTTT. Its translation is CASTWGGGNTEAFF.

This chain uses TRBV5-1 with TRBJ2-1, with TRBD2 identical over 8 bases. Trimming cost V 0 bases and J 7 bases; bases outside gene matches: 9. The germline gives CDR1 SGHRS, CDR2 YFSETQ. The CDR3 length is 16 residues. CDR3 loop: CASSLAGGGLWNEQFF. The CDR3 bases are TGCGCCAGCAGCTTGGCCGGCGGGGGGCTATGGAATGAGCAGTTCTTC.

This rearrangement joins TRBV4-2 to TRBJ1-4; D possibly corresponds to TRBD1 (5 bases). The CDR3 has 15 amino acids. Germline lookup yields CDR1 LGHNA and CDR2 YNFKEQ. Trimming took 3 bases from V and 8 from J, leaving 16 bases between them. CDR3 protein: CASSQPGGDEEKLFF. CDR3 sequence (DNA): TGTGCCAGCAGCCAGCCCGGGGGGGATGAGGAAAAACTGTTTTTT.

This chain connects TRBV7-2 to TRBJ1-5; possible D gene TRBD1, 6 bases. CDR3 size: 15 residues. With 5 bases removed from V and 3 bases from J, the gap between germline ends came to 14 bases. Per germline, CDR1 SGHTA and CDR2 FQGNSA. The CDR3 region is CASSPRDIINQPQHF. The CDR3 region has the DNA TGTGCCAGCAGCCCTAGGGACATAATCAATCAGCCCCAGCATTTT.

The chain combines TRBV5-1 with TRBJ2-5; D is unclear. The CDR3 has 16 amino acids. Germline lookup yields CDR1 SGHRS and CDR2 YFSETQ. Trimming shortened V by 0 bases and J by 4 bases, and 16 bases separated the two germline ends. The CDR3 bases are TGCGCCAGCAGCTTGGGTGTCGCGGCCCCGGGAGAGACCCAGTACTTC. Translation: CASSLGVAAPGETQYF.

In DNA, the CDR3 is TGTGCCAGCAGTTTAATAGCGGGAGTGGGGGGTACGCAGTATTTT. Translating gives CASSLIAGVGGTQYF. The chain couples TRBV27 to TRBJ2-3, with 9 bases aligning to TRBD2. J gave up 8 bases and V 2 bases, and 8 bases lay outside the gene matches. Germline V gives CDR1 MNHEY, CDR2 SMNVEV (reference sequence). CDR3 length equals 15 residues.

V usage is TRBV5-6 and J usage is TRBJ1-1, with 8 bases aligning to TRBD1. The CDR3 runs to 15 residues. Per the germline V gene, CDR1 is SGHDT and CDR2 is YYEEEE. V shed 4 bases, J shed 5 bases, and the junction held 10 bases outside the gene matches. CDR3 amino acids: CASSLRGLRKTEAFF. The CDR3 bases are TGTGCCAGCAGCCTCAGGGGGCTGAGGAAGACTGAAGCTTTCTTT.

V and J are TRBV6-4 and TRBJ1-5; the match to TRBD1 covers 8 bases. The trim removed 3 bases at V and 0 bases at J, leaving 4 bases unmatched. The CDR3 runs 16 residues. From germline, CDR1 is MRHNA and CDR2 SNTAGT. The chain's CDR3 is CASSESGGDSNQPQHF. CDR3 in DNA: TGTGCCAGCAGTGAATCAGGGGGCGATAGCAATCAGCCCCAGCATTTT.

The DNA of the CDR3 is TGTGCCAGCAGTGACGGGGCGGGAGATGGCTACAATGAGCAGTTCTTC. Its translation: CASSDGAGDGYNEQFF. V is TRBV2 and J is TRBJ2-1; 7 positions match TRBD2. The CDR3 covers 16 residues. Germline CDR1 is SNHLY and CDR2 is FYNNEI. V dropped 3 bases and J dropped 3; count of bases not matched to a gene: 8. The variable domain in full, with the rest retrieved from reference TRBV2 and TRBJ2-1, is EPEVTQTPSHQVTQMGQEVILRCVPISNHLYFYWYRQILGQKVEFLVSFYNNEISEKSEIFDDQFSVERPDGSNFTLKIRSTKLEDSAMYFCASSDGAGDGYNEQFFGPGTRLTVL.

DNA for the CDR3: TGTGCCAGCAGCTCGCCCACTGCCTACGAGCAGTACTTC. Amino acids: CASSSPTAYEQYF. J is TRBJ2-7 and V is TRBV5-4, with D unclear. This CDR3 comprises 13 residues. V was pared by 3 bases and J by 2 bases, with 9 bases between. Germline V gene data show CDR1 as SGHNT and CDR2 as YYREEE (reference sequence).

This sequence joins TRBV18 and TRBJ1-2, with 11 bases that match TRBD1. The CDR3 loop spans 13 amino acids. The trim removed 6 bases at V and 7 bases at J, leaving 4 bases unmatched. CDR1 is KGHSH and CDR2 is LQKENI in the germline V gene. Written as DNA, the CDR3 is TGTGCCAGCTCCCAGGACAGGGGGCCTGGCTACACCTTC. As protein: CASSQDRGPGYTF.

This chain joins TRBV14 and TRBJ2-7, with D possibly being TRBD1 (5 bases). Germline V gene sequence: CDR1 SGHDN, CDR2 FVKESK. This CDR3 has 18 residues. V lost 1 base, J lost 3 bases, and 22 bases lay in between. CDR3 region: CASSQVRERGARLYEQYF. CDR3 DNA sequence: TGTGCCAGCAGCCAAGTACGAGAAAGGGGCGCGAGGCTCTACGAGCAGTACTTC.